This T cell receptor (beta chain) is from a study of T-cell reconstitution after alpha-beta-depleted transplantation in children (dated by TCRdb to the mid-2010s). With regard to the full study: The study quantitatively tracked T-cell immune reconstitution after TCRalphabeta/CD19-depleted allogeneic hematopoietic cell transplantation in children using TCR repertoire profiling.

Cut back by 5 bases and 9 bases, the V and J ends lie 17 bases apart. CDR1 SGHTA and CDR2 FQGNSA are derived from the germline V gene. Taken from cysteine to phenylalanine, the CDR3 has 14 residues. Only CDR3 DNA remains: 42 bases, in frame from the first base. The method behind the library was PCR. Sequenced using an Illumina HiSeq 2500. To normalize quantification of the TCRbeta repertoire, the TCR libraries were built with molecular barcoding that relied on unique molecular identifiers. TCRdb took the public reads, trimmed them with fastp at Q25, ran MiXCR for clone calling and kept in-frame beta chains. Rows are combined by CDR3 protein, so each entry shows the most common genes and DNA. In this sample the table shows approximately 350,000 distinct CDR3 sequences, around 10% of which occur a single time. The leading ten clones occupy around 2.5% of the sample. As regards this clonotype: It lacks a known antigen. No base quality information exists; no much larger clone differs at one position.

The material sequenced was PBMCs from the stem cell graft donor, taken from the stem cell graft. Recombination linked TRBV7-2 to TRBJ2-1; the D gene is not confidently resolved. The sequence came from a human donor who donated a stem cell graft to a child with acute lymphoblastic leukemia. DNA sequence: TGTGCCAGCAGCACGGCCGCCGGCTGGGCTGAGCAGTTCTTC. Its protein reads: CASSTAAGWAEQFF.